The next 17 T cell receptor beta chains were all read from a single sample in a study of beta chain features in type 1 diabetes. The investigators reverse transcribed all of the isolated RNA, so they sequenced expressed TCRB transcripts. Libraries were prepared by immunoSEQ multiplex PCR; TCRdb keeps only in-frame clonotypes and omits some of them. Here the sample spans hundreds of thousands of clones, approximately 30% being singletons. The sequencing input was naive CD4+ T cells from blood. These TCRs come from a man aged 18 to 30 in good health.

This rearrangement joins TRBV5-4 to TRBJ2-4; D possibly corresponds to TRBD1 (5 bases). Germline V lookup: CDR1 SGHNT, CDR2 YYREEE (reference sequence). This CDR3 is 14 amino acids long. V was trimmed by 4 bases and J by 0 bases, leaving 8 bases between them. Here the CDR3 reads CASSLDRAKNIQYF. CDR3 DNA: TGTGCCAGCAGCCTCGACAGAGCCAAAAACATTCAGTACTTC.

There are a few counts of this clone. The DNA of the CDR3 is TGTGCCAGCAGCGTAGAAGCAGTCCCATGGGGCTACACCTTC. It specifies CASSVEAVPWGYTF. This chain uses TRBV9 with TRBJ1-2; D remains ambiguous. The V end was cut by 0 bases, the J end by 8 bases, with 14 bases between. The V gene's germline CDR1 is SGDLS and CDR2 YYNGEE. CDR3 length: 14 residues.

This chain connects TRBV6-6 to TRBJ2-4; 7 nucleotides match TRBD2. This CDR3 region has 14 residues. Germline values: CDR1 MNHNY, CDR2 SVGAGI (reference sequence). V trimming: 5 bases; J trimming: 7 bases; junction bases outside the gene matches: 8. For the CDR3, the DNA is TGTGCCAGCAGTAGGGCGGGAGATTTGAACATTCAGTACTTC. This codes for CASSRAGDLNIQYF.

This clone was detected a few times. The V gene is TRBV7-9, the J gene TRBJ1-2, with D unclear. The CDR3 runs to 10 residues. Trimming stripped 5 bases from V and 6 bases from J, with 4 bases between. The germline CDR1 and CDR2 sequences are SEHNR and FQNEAQ (reference sequence). CDR3 sequence reads: CASSRDGYTF. The CDR3 DNA follows: TGTGCCAGCAGCCGGGATGGCTACACCTTC.

This clone has just a few counts. Within the sample, other DNA sequences also encode this same CDR3. The CDR3 DNA sequence: TGCGCCAGCAGCTTGGCTGGAGAAAACATTCAGTACTTC. It specifies CASSLAGENIQYF. The chain carries TRBV5-1 and TRBJ2-4; D remains unclear. The CDR3 covers 13 residues. Trimming stripped 0 bases from V and 5 bases from J, with 6 bases between. The germline V gene has CDR1 SGHRS and CDR2 YFSETQ.

This clone was found a few times. The chain is built from TRBV30 and TRBJ2-5; 9 nucleotides match TRBD2. The CDR3 is made up of 16 amino acids. Germline trimming cut 1 base from V and 2 bases from J; bases unmatched to any gene: 8. CDR1 GTSNPN and CDR2 SVGIG come from the germline V gene (reference sequence). CDR3 nucleotide sequence: TGTGCCTGGAGTGCCGGAGAGCTAGCGGGACAAGAGACCCAGTACTTC. It is translated as CAWSAGELAGQETQYF.

This clone was counted only a few times. The chain couples TRBV7-2 to TRBJ2-7; 12 nucleotides line up with TRBD2. Trimming took 3 bases from V and 5 from J; bases not matched to a gene: 2. The CDR3 contains 14 residues. Germline V lookup: CDR1 SGHTA, CDR2 FQGNSA. CDR3 DNA: TGTGCCAGCAGCTTTAGACTAGCGGGAGACGAGCAGTACTTC. It codes for CASSFRLAGDEQYF. Combining the CDR3 with reference TRBV7-2 and TRBJ2-7 gives the whole variable domain GAGVSQSPSNKVTEKGKDVELRCDPISGHTALYWYRQSLGQGLEFLIYFQGNSAPDKSGLPSDRFSAERTGGSVSTLTIQRTQQEDSAVYLCASSFRLAGDEQYFGPGTRLTVT.

The J gene is TRBJ2-5, the V gene TRBV18, with D perhaps TRBD2 (6 bases). The CDR3 sequence is 14 residues long. V was shortened by 1 base and J by 5 bases, with 11 bases between the two germline ends. CDR1 and CDR2 (germline): KGHSH, LQKENI. This CDR3 is CASSPLGGLETQYF. The CDR3 nucleotides read TGTGCCAGCTCACCACTGGGAGGCCTTGAGACCCAGTACTTC.

There are a few counts of this clone. This chain connects TRBV23-1 to TRBJ2-2, with 7 positions matching TRBD1. TRBV23-1 carries the ORF label, with uncertain function. V was clipped by 0 bases and J by 4 bases; unmatched bases: 8. The CDR3 spans 17 residues. The CDR3 loop reads CASSQSTLTGATGELFF. The CDR3 DNA reads TGCGCCAGCAGTCAATCTACCCTTACAGGGGCCACCGGGGAGCTGTTTTTT.

This clone was observed a few times. The genes are TRBV29-1 and TRBJ1-2, with a weak D call TRBD1 (5 bases). V was trimmed by 4 bases and J by 6 bases, leaving 12 bases between them. Looked up from germline, CDR1 is SQVTM and CDR2 is ANQGSEA. This CDR3 has 12 residues. The CDR3 here is CSVVYGTHGYTF. Written as DNA, the CDR3 is TGCAGCGTTGTTTACGGGACCCATGGCTACACCTTC.

The table lists this clone with a few counts. V usage is TRBV19 and J usage is TRBJ2-1, with D perhaps matching TRBD2 (6 bases). Germline CDR1 is LNHDA and CDR2 is SQIVND (reference sequence). V was pared by 4 bases and J by 5 bases, with 12 bases between. This CDR3 comprises 14 residues. As DNA, the CDR3 is TGTGCCAGTAGTACCCGGCGGAGGGACAATGAGCAGTTCTTC. Translated: CASSTRRRDNEQFF. The full variable domain, rest sourced from reference TRBV19 and TRBJ2-1, is DGGITQSPKYLFRKEGQNVTLSCEQNLNHDAMYWYRQDPGQGLRLIYYSQIVNDFQKGDIAEGYSVSREKKESFPLTVTSAQKNPTAFYLCASSTRRRDNEQFFGPGTRLTVL.

The rearrangement links TRBV4-1 to TRBJ2-1; 7 bases are shared with TRBD1. With 0 bases clipped from V and 3 bases from J, the junction kept 8 bases outside the gene matches. Germline V gives CDR1 MGHRA, CDR2 YSYEKL. CDR3 length equals 17 residues. CDR3 loop: CASSQEPRQGDYNEQFF. The DNA for the CDR3 is TGCGCCAGCAGCCAAGAGCCCCGACAGGGTGACTACAATGAGCAGTTCTTC.

This clone was detected a few times. The gene calls are TRBV13 and TRBJ2-7, with 7 bases identical to TRBD2. The CDR3 runs to 15 residues. V dropped 5 bases and J dropped 4; count of bases not matched to a gene: 11. Germline V gene sequence: CDR1 PRHDT, CDR2 FYEKMQ (reference sequence). The CDR3 spells CASSARAAGEYEQYF. The CDR3 region has the DNA TGTGCCAGCAGCGCCCGGGCGGCGGGAGAGTACGAGCAGTACTTC.

J is TRBJ2-5 and V is TRBV5-1; weak D call: TRBD2 (5 bases). CDR1 and CDR2 from the germline V gene are SGHRS and YFSETQ. V dropped 4 bases and J dropped 2 bases, with 9 bases sitting between them. The length of the CDR3 is 13 residues. In nucleotides, the CDR3 is TGCGCCAGCAGCATTCGGGAACAAGAGACCCAGTACTTC. This gives the protein CASSIREQETQYF. The variable domain in full, completed from reference TRBV5-1 and TRBJ2-5, reads KAGVTQTPRYLIKTRGQQVTLSCSPISGHRSVSWYQQTPGQGLQFLFEYFSETQRNKGNFPGRFSGRQFSNSRSEMNVSTLELGDSALYLCASSIREQETQYFGPGTRLLVL.

This clone was seen only a few times. The rearrangement uses TRBV30 and TRBJ1-2; the D is unclear. V lost 0 bases and J 1 base, leaving 6 bases between the germline ends. The CDR3 totals 13 residues. The germline V gene encodes CDR1 GTSNPN and CDR2 SVGIG (reference sequence). CDR3 residues: CAWSVGDNYGYTF. The CDR3 DNA reads TGTGCCTGGAGTGTAGGTGATAACTATGGCTACACCTTC.

The rearrangement uses TRBV25-1 and TRBJ1-2, with 7 bases that match TRBD1. The germline CDR1 and CDR2 sequences are MGHDK and SYGVNS. The CDR3 has 16 residues. V lost 1 base, J lost 4 bases, and 9 bases stayed unmatched. The CDR3 here is CASSESSGTEIYGYTF. The CDR3 nucleotides are TGTGCCAGCAGTGAATCCTCCGGGACAGAGATCTATGGCTACACCTTC.

This chain connects TRBV9 to TRBJ2-2; no clear D gene. Germline values: CDR1 SGDLS, CDR2 YYNGEE. V lost 2 bases and J lost 6, with 11 bases in between. The length of the CDR3 is 14 residues. CDR3: CASSVTSTPGELFF. DNA for the CDR3: TGTGCCAGCAGCGTTACCTCTACACCCGGGGAGCTGTTTTTT. The whole variable domain, remainder taken from reference TRBV9 and TRBJ2-2, is DSGVTQTPKHLITATGQRVTLRCSPRSGDLSVYWYQQSLDQGLQFLIQYYNGEERAKGNILERFSAQQFPDLHSELNLSSLELGDSALYFCASSVTSTPGELFFGEGSRLTVL.